This T cell receptor beta chain was observed in a study of response to subunit inactivated influenza vaccine. Whole-study findings and limits: Few new T cells, the authors suggested, are recruited by each seasonal influenza vaccination.

This CDR3 contains 12 residues. Trimming took off 7 bases at V and 4 bases at J, with 13 bases between the two ends. CDR1 is SQVTM and CDR2 is ANQGSEA in the germline V gene. TCRdb re-called the RT-PCR reads through MiXCR, storing one row per CDR3 protein. Of roughly 780,000 distinct CDR3 sequences listed, around 18% are singletons. This clonotype was detected a few times. Its antigen is as yet unknown. This specimen consisted of PBMCs from blood, obtained roughly 5 days after vaccination. The sequence was obtained from a man between 50 and 59 years old who received an inactivated influenza vaccine. The chain couples TRBV29-1 to TRBJ1-2; D gene uncertain. The CDR3 sequence is CSAGERGYGYTF. The CDR3 DNA follows: TGCAGCGCCGGGGAACGTGGCTATGGCTACACCTTC.